The rows below give T cell receptor beta chains drawn from one sample of a study of shared clonotypes between healthy human individuals. Data came from immunoSEQ multiplex PCR; TCRdb stores just in-frame clones and leaves some out. The sample holds about 2.3 million clones, 80% to 95% seen once. Sequencing was carried out using naive CD4+ T cells from PBMCs. The receptor source for this set is a man younger than 35 in good health. Some clones in this sample may be carry-over from other donors' samples. Both conserved end residues are part of each CDR3. The D gene is left open where the match is weak. Rows give clone size only sometimes, using once, few, many, or a class for an expanded clone.

length	V	J	size	D	DNA	CDR3
13	TRBV5-1	TRBJ1-5	NA	NA	TGCGCCAGCCGAGCCAATAGCAATCAGCCCCAGCATTTT	CASRANSNQPQHF
14	TRBV7-9	TRBJ1-5	NA	NA	TGTGCCAGCAGCTTAGTGGGGCGCAATCAGCCCCAGCATTTT	CASSLVGRNQPQHF
13	TRBV5-1	TRBJ2-5	NA	NA	TGCGCCAGCAGCTCCGGTCTCCAAGAGACCCAGTACTTC	CASSSGLQETQYF
16	TRBV28	TRBJ2-7	NA	TRBD1	TGTGCCAGCAGTTTATTGGGGGGACAGGGGGCGAACGAGCAGTACTTC	CASSLLGGQGANEQYF
14	TRBV6-1	TRBJ2-1	once	TRBD2	TGTGCCAGCGTAAGACTAGCGGGGGACAATGAGCAGTTCTTC	CASVRLAGDNEQFF
15	TRBV7-3	TRBJ2-1	NA	TRBD1	TGTGCCAGCAGCCTCGGACAGGCTACCTACAATGAGCAGTTCTTC	CASSLGQATYNEQFF
17	TRBV2	TRBJ1-4	NA	NA	TGTGCCAGCAGTAGGGCCCCCCCGGCAGCCTTTAATGAAAAACTGTTTTTT	CASSRAPPAAFNEKLFF
11	TRBV10-3	TRBJ2-7	NA	NA	TGTGCCATCAGTGGATCCTACGAGCAGTACTTC	CAISGSYEQYF
14	TRBV10-3	TRBJ2-2	NA	TRBD2	TGTGCCTGCCAGCGGGGACGTGACACCGGGGAGCTGTTTTTT	CACQRGRDTGELFF
16	TRBV2	TRBJ2-1	NA	NA	TGTGCCAGCAGTGAAGGTCAAAGCGTCCAGTACAATGAGCAGTTCTTC	CASSEGQSVQYNEQFF
15	TRBV5-1	TRBJ2-7	NA	NA	TGCGCCAGCAGCTTAGGCGGCTCATTCTCCTACGAGCAGTACTTC	CASSLGGSFSYEQYF
12	TRBV27	TRBJ1-2	NA	NA	TGTGCCAGCAGCCTATTCAGGGTTGGCTACACCTTC	CASSLFRVGYTF
16	TRBV27	TRBJ2-2	NA	TRBD2	TGTGCCAGCAGTCCCCGGGGTAGCGGGATCCCCGGGGAGCTGTTTTTT	CASSPRGSGIPGELFF
13	TRBV7-9	TRBJ2-7	NA	TRBD1	TGTGCCAGCAGCTTGGGACAGATATACGAGCAGTACTTC	CASSLGQIYEQYF
16	TRBV5-1	TRBJ2-2	NA	NA	TGCGCCAGCAGCTTGTTCGTGACCCAGGGAGCCGGGGAGCTGTTTTTT	CASSLFVTQGAGELFF
13	TRBV30	TRBJ2-7	NA	TRBD1	TGTGCCTGGAGTGTACAGGGGACCTACGAGCAGTACTTC	CAWSVQGTYEQYF
12	TRBV7-2	TRBJ1-4	NA	NA	TGTGCCAGCAGCTTTACCGGGGAAAAACTGTTTTTT	CASSFTGEKLFF
17	TRBV7-2	TRBJ2-2	NA	TRBD2	TGTGCCAGCAGCCCCCTACAAGCGGGAGCGGGCACCGGGGAGCTGTTTTTT	CASSPLQAGAGTGELFF
15	TRBV18	TRBJ2-3	NA	NA	TGTGCCAGCTCACCACCGTCGTTGAGAACAGATACGCAGTATTTT	CASSPPSLRTDTQYF
19	TRBV5-1	TRBJ2-7	NA	NA	TGCGCCAGCAGCTTGCCCTCCGACGGAGGGGGGCGGGGACCCTACGAGCAGTACTTC	CASSLPSDGGGRGPYEQYF
15	TRBV5-1	TRBJ1-3	once	NA	TGCGCCAGCAGCCCGGGGGATACGGCTGGAAACACCATATATTTT	CASSPGDTAGNTIYF
17	TRBV7-3	TRBJ2-1	NA	TRBD2	TGTGCCAGCAGCTTATTAGGTAGCGGGAGCTCCTACAATGAGCAGTTCTTC	CASSLLGSGSSYNEQFF
11	TRBV9	TRBJ2-3	NA	NA	TGTGCCAGCAGCGTAGGAGACACGCAGTATTTT	CASSVGDTQYF
15	TRBV9	TRBJ2-1	NA	NA	TGTGCCAGCAGCTCCAGCGCGCATACCTACAATGAGCAGTTCTTC	CASSSSAHTYNEQFF
19	TRBV7-9	TRBJ2-1	NA	TRBD1	TGTGCCAGCAGCTCCCGTGGGGGACAGGGGGTGAATTCCTACAATGAGCAGTTCTTC	CASSSRGGQGVNSYNEQFF
14	TRBV21-1	TRBJ1-1	NA	NA	TGTGCCAGCAGCAAAGAGGGGGGGAGAACTGAAGCTTTCTTT	CASSKEGGRTEAFF
14	TRBV7-9	TRBJ1-5	few	TRBD1	TGTGCCAGCAGTTTCGACAGGGTCAATCAGCCCCAGCATTTT	CASSFDRVNQPQHF
15	TRBV5-4	TRBJ2-1	NA	NA	TGTGCCAGCAGCAGGAGGGGAGGTTCCTACAATGAGCAGTTCTTC	CASSRRGGSYNEQFF